Described below is a single T cell receptor (beta chain) sequence and its context. Its cognate antigen is unknown. In TCRdb, the 5' RACE reads were re-called with MiXCR into one record per CDR3 protein. In the table there are 200,000 to 250,000 distinct CDR3 sequences, about a sixth of which are singletons. The CDR3 sequence is 15 residues long. The germline CDR1 and CDR2 sequences are SGHTA and FQGTGA. The ends lost 5 bases at V and 4 bases at J; junction bases unmatched: 7. The data belong to a study of CD8 T cells in ankylosing spondylitis. Study observations and caveats: It appeared that ankylosing spondylitis blood was characterized by a TCR beta motif of about 8 highly homologous variants.

The rearrangement joins TRBV7-3 to TRBJ2-3; 9 bases are a match to TRBD2. The TCR comes from a male donor with ankylosing spondylitis. The specimen sequenced was blood, either unsorted or a sorted T cell fraction (not recorded which). The CDR3 sequence is CASSLLSGGADTQYF. The CDR3 coding sequence is TGTGCCAGCAGCCTTCTTAGCGGGGGTGCAGATACGCAGTATTTT.